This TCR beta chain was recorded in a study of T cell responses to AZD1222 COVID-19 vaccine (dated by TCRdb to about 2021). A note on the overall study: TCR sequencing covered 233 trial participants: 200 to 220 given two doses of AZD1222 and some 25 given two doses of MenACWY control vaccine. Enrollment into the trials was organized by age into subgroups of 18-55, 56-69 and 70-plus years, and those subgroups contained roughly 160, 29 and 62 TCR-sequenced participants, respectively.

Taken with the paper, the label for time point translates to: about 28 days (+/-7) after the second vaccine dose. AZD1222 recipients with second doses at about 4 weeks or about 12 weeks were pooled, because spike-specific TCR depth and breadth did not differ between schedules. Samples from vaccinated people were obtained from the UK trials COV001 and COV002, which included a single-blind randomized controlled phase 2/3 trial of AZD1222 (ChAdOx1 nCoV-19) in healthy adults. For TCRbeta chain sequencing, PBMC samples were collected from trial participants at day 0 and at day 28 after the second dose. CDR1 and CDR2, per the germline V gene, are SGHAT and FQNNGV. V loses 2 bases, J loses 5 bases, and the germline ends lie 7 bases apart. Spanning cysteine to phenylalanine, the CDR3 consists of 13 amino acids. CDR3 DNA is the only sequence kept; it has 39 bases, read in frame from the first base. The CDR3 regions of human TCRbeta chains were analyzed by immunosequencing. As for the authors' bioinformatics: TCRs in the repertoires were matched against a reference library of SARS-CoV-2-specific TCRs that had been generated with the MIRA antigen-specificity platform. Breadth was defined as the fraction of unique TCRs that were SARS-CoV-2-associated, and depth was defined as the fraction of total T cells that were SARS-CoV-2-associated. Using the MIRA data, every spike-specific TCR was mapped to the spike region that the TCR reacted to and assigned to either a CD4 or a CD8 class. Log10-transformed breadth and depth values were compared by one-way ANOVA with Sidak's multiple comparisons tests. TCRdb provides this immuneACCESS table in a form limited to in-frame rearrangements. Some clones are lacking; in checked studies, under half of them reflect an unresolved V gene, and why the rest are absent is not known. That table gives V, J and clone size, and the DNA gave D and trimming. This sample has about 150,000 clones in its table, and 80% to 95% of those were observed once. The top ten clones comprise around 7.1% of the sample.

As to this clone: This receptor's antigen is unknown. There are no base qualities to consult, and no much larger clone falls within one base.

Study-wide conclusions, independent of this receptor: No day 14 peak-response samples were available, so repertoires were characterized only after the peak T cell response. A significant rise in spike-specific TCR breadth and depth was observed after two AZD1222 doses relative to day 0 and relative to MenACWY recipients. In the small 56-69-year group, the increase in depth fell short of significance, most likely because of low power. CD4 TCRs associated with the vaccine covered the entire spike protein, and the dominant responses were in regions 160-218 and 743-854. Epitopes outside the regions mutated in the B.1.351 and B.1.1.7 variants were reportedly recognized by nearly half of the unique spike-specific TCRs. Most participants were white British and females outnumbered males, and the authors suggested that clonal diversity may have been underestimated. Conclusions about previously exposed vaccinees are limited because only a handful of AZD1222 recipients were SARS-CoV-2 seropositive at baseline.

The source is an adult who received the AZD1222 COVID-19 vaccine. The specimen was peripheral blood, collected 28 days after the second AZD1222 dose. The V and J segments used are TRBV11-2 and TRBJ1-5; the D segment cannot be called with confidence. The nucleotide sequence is TGTGCCAGCAGCTTATCCTACGATCAGCCCCAGCATTTT. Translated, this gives CASSLSYDQPQHF.